The clone carrying this TCR beta chain is a singleton in its sample. The target antigen is unknown. The data were obtained in a study of a mutant IDH1 vaccine in newly diagnosed glioma. Overall study: Those enrolled had earlier been treated with radiotherapy, temozolomide, or both, mostly both.

Time point indicated: baseline, week 1 (first vaccination visit). Treatment defined: pre-vaccination baseline after standard-of-care therapy. The donors' diagnosis was new WHO grade 3 or 4 astrocytoma that was IDH1-mutant and ATRX-lost. This CDR3 contains 12 residues. Per germline, CDR1 SGHTA and CDR2 FQGNSA. The V and J ends lost 1 base and 6 bases respectively, with 6 bases between them. Using immunoSEQ multiplex PCR, the repertoire was profiled, and TCRdb retains in-frame clones only, with some absent. The data contain about 36,000 clones, 80% to 95% of them seen just once; the ten biggest clones take up 18%. The study, taken as a whole, reports: Pseudoprogression seemed unlinked to shifts in top peripheral T cell clonotypes.

The sequencing used PBMCs, collected from a glioma patient treated with radiotherapy, temozolomide or both. The chain recombines TRBV7-2 with TRBJ1-2; D perhaps matches TRBD1 (5 bases). The clonotype comes from a man aged 18 to 29 with glioma. CDR3 in DNA: TGTGCCAGCAGCTTAGAGGGACATGGCTACACCTTC. It translates to CASSLEGHGYTF.